This T cell receptor (beta chain) was captured by sequencing in a study of blood T cell repertoires in COVID-19. Overall study: Whether acute or convalescent, the COVID-19 samples came from the United States, Italy and Spain. The cDNA or gDNA used as material had been derived from T cells, B-cell-depleted T cells, or PBMCs.

In the original analysis: Estimation of nucleated cell counts was performed using reference gene primer amplification. Sequencing was performed with immunoSEQ multiplex PCR; in TCRdb, only in-frame clones are kept and a portion is missing. The V and J calls and clone size were taken over from that table, and D and trimming were inferred from the DNA. The data contain 30,000 to 45,000 clones, 87% of them singletons. This sequence originates from a human donor in a cohort sampled during active COVID-19. The sample comprised peripheral blood.

Here the CDR3 reads CASSPGWDTQYF. DNA of the CDR3: TGTGCCAGCAGCCCCGGGTGGGATACGCAGTATTTT. V is TRBV7-3 and J is TRBJ2-3; D gene ambiguous. The V end was cut by 5 bases, the J end by 6 bases, with 9 bases between. Germline-derived CDR1 and CDR2 are SGHTA and FQGTGA. CDR3 length equals 12 residues. The variable domain in full, with the rest retrieved from reference TRBV7-3 and TRBJ2-3, is GAGVSQTPSNKVTEKGKYVELRCDPISGHTALYWYRQSLGQGPEFLIYFQGTGAADDSGLPNDRFFAVRPEGSVSTLKIQRTERGDSAVYLCASSPGWDTQYFGPGTRLTVL.